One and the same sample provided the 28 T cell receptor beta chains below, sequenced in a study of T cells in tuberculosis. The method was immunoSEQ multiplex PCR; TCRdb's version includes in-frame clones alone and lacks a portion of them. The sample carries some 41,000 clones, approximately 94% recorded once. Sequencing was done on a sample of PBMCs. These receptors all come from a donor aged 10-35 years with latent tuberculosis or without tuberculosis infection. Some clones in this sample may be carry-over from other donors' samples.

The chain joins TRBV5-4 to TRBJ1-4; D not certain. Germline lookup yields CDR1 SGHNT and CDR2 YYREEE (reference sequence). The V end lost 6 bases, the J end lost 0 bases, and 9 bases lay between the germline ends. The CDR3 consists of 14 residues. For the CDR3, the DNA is TGTGCCAGCACCCCGACTCCAACTAATGAAAAACTGTTTTTT. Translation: CASTPTPTNEKLFF.

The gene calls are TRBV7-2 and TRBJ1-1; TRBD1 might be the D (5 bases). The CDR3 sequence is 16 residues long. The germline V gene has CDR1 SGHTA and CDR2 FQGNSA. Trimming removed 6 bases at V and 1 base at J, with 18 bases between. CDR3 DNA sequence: TGTGCCAGCAGTTCGTCCGGGACTGGGGGGAACACTGAAGCTTTCTTT. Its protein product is CASSSSGTGGNTEAFF.

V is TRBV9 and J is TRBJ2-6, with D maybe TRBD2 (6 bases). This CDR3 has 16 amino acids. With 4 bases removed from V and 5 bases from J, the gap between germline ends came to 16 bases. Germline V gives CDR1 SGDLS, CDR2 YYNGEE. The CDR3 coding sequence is TGTGCCAGCAGCCCCGCCGGGAGTCCGAGGGCCAACGTCCTGACTTTC. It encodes CASSPAGSPRANVLTF. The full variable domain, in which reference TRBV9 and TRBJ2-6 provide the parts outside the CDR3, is DSGVTQTPKHLITATGQRVTLRCSPRSGDLSVYWYQQSLDQGLQFLIQYYNGEERAKGNILERFSAQQFPDLHSELNLSSLELGDSALYFCASSPAGSPRANVLTFGAGSRLTVL.

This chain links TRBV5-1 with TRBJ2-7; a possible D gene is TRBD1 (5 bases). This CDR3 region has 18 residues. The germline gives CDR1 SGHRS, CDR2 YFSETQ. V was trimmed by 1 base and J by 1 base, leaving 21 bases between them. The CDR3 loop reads CASSLNFVGQALSYEQYF. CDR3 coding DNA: TGCGCCAGCAGCTTGAATTTTGTGGGGCAGGCGTTATCCTACGAGCAGTACTTC.

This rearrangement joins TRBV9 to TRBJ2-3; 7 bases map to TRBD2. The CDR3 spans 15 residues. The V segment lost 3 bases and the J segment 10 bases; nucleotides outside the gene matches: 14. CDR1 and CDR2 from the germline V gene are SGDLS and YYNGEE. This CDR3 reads CASSAFRKTSSPQYF. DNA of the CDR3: TGTGCCAGCAGCGCATTCCGAAAGACTAGCTCTCCGCAGTATTTT.

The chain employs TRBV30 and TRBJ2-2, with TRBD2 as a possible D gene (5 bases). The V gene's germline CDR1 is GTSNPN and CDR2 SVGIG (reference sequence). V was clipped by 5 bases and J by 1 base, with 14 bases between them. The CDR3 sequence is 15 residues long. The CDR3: CAWQIYGLNTGELFF. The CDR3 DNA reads TGTGCCTGGCAAATTTATGGACTGAACACCGGGGAGCTGTTTTTT. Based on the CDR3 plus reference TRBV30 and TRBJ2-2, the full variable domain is SQTIHQWPATLVQPVGSPLSLECTVEGTSNPNLYWYRQAAGRGLQLLFYSVGIGQISSEVPQNLSASRPQDRQFILSSKKLLLSDSGFYLCAWQIYGLNTGELFFGEGSRLTVL.

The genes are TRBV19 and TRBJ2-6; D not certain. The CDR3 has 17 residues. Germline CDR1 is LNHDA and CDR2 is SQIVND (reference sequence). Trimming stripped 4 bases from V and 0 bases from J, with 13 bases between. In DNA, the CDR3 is TGTGCCAGTAGTAAAAGTTCAACTCACTCTGGGGCCAACGTCCTGACTTTC. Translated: CASSKSSTHSGANVLTF.

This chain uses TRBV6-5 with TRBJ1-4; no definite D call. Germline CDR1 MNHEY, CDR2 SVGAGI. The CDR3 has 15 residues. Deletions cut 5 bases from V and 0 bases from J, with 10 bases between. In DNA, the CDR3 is TGTGCCAGCAGTGCCGCCGGAGCAACTAATGAAAAACTGTTTTTT. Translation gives CASSAAGATNEKLFF.

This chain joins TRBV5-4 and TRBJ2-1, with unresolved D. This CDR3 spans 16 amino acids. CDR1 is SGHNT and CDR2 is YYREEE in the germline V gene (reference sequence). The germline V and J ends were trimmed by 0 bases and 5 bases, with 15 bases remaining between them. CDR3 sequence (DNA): TGTGCCAGCAGCTTGGGGCTTACAGATATGGACAATGAGCAGTTCTTC. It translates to CASSLGLTDMDNEQFF.

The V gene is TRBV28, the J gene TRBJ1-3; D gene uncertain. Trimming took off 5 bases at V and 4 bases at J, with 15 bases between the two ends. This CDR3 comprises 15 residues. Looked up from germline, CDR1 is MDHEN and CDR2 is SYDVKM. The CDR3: CASSPLSERGNTIYF. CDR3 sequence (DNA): TGTGCCAGCAGTCCACTATCGGAGCGAGGAAACACCATATATTTT. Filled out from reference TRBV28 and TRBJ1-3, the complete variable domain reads DVKVTQSSRYLVKRTGEKVFLECVQDMDHENMFWYRQDPGLGLRLIYFSYDVKMKEKGDIPEGYSVSREKKERFSLILESASTNQTSMYLCASSPLSERGNTIYFGEGSWLTVV.

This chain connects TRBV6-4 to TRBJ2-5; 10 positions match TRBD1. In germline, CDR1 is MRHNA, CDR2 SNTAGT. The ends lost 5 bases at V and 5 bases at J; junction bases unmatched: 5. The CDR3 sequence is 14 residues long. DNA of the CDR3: TGTGCCAGCAGTCCGACAGGGGGCTCTGAGACCCAGTACTTC. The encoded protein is CASSPTGGSETQYF.

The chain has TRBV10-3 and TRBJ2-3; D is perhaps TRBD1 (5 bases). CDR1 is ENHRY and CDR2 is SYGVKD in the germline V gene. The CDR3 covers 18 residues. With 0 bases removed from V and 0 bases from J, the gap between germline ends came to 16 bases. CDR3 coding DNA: TGTGCCATCAGTGAGTCCCGCCCCTCCTGGACAAGCACAGATACGCAGTATTTT. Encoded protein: CAISESRPSWTSTDTQYF.

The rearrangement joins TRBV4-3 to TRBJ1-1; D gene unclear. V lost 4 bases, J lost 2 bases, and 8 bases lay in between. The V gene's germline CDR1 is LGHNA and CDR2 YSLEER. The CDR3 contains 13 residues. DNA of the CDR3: TGCGCCAGCAGCCTAGACCGTAACACTGAAGCTTTCTTT. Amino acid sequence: CASSLDRNTEAFF.

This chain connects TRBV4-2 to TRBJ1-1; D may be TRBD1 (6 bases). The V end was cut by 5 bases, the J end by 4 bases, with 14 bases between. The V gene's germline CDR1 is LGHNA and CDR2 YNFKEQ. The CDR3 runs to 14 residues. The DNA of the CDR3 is TGTGCCAGCAGCTCAGGGGTTAGGATCACTGAAGCTTTCTTT. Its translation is CASSSGVRITEAFF.

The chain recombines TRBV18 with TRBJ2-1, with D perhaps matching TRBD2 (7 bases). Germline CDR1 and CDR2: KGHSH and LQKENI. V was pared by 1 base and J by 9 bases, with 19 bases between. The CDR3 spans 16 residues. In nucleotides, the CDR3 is TGTGCCAGCTCACCACAGCTCCTAGAGGGGGGGGGTGAGCAGTTCTTC. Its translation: CASSPQLLEGGGEQFF.

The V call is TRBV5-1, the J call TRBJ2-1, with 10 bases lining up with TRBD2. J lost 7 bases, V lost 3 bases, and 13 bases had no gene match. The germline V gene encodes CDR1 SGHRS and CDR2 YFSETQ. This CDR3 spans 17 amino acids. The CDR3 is CASSSPLSGRAGNEQFF. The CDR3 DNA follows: TGCGCCAGCAGCTCCCCTCTAAGCGGGAGGGCCGGTAATGAGCAGTTCTTC.

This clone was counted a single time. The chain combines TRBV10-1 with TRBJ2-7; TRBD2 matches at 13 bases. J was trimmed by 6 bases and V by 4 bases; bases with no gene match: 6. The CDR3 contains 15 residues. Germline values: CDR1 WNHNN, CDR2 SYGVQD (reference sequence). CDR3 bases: TGCGCCAGCAGTGGTAGGACTAGCGGGAGTCCCGAGCAGTACTTC. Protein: CASSGRTSGSPEQYF.

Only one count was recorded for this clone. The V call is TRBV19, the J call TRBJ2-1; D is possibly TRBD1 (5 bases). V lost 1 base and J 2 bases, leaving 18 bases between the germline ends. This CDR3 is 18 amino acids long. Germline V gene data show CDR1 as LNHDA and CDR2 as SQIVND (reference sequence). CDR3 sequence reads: CASSIGALTGFPYNEQFF. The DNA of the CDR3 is TGTGCCAGTAGTATAGGGGCACTAACAGGTTTTCCCTACAATGAGCAGTTCTTC.

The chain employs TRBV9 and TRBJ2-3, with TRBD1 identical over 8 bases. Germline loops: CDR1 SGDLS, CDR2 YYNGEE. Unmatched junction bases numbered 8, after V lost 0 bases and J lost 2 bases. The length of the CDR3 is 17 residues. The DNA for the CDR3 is TGTGCCAGCAGCGTAGCTTCGAGCCAGGGGGCCACAGATACGCAGTATTTT. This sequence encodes CASSVASSQGATDTQYF.

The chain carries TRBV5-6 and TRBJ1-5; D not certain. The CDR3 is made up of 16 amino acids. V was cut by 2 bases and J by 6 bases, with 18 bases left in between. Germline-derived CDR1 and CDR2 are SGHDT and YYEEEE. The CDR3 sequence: CASSLGSSRRSQPQHF. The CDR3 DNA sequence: TGTGCCAGCAGCTTAGGCAGTTCGCGTAGGAGTCAGCCCCAGCATTTT.

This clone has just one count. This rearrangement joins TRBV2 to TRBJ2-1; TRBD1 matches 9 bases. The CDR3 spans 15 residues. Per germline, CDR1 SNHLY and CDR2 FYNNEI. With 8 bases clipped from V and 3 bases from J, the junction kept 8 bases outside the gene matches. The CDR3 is CASVMGTGIYNEQFF. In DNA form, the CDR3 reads TGTGCCAGCGTTATGGGGACAGGGATCTACAATGAGCAGTTCTTC.

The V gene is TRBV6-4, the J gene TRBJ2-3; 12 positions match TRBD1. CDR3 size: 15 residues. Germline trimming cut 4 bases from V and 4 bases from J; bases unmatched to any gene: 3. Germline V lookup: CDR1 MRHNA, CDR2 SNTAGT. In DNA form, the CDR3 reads TGTGCCAGCAGTGCCGGGACAGGGGGCCCAGATACGCAGTATTTT. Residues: CASSAGTGGPDTQYF.

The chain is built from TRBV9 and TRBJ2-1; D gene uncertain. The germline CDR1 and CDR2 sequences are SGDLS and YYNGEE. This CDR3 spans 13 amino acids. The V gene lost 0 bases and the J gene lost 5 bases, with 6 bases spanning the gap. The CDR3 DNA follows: TGTGCCAGCAGCGTAGCTTCTCACAATGAGCAGTTCTTC. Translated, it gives CASSVASHNEQFF.

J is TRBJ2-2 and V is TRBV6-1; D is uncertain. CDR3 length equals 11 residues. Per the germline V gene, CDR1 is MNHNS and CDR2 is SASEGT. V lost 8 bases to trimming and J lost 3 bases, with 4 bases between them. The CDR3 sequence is CASLDTGELFF. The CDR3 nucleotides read TGTGCCAGCTTAGACACCGGGGAGCTGTTTTTT.

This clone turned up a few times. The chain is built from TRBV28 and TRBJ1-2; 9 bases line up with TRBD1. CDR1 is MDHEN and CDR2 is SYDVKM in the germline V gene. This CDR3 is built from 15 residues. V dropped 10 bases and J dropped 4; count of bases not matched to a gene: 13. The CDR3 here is CATYKVGTGIYGYTF. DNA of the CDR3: TGTGCCACATACAAGGTTGGGACAGGGATCTATGGCTACACCTTC.

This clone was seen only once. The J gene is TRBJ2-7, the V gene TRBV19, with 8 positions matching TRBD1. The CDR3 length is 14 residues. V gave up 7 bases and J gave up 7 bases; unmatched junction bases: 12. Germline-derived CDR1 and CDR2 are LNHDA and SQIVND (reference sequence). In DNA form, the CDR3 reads TGTGCCAGTAACCCAACCCACGGGACAGGAGAGCAGTACTTC. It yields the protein CASNPTHGTGEQYF.

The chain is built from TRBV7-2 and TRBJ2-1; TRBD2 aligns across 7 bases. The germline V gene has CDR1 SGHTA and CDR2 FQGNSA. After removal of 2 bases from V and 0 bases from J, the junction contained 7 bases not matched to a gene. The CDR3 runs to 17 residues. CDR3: CASSLMGGFSSYNEQFF. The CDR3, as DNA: TGTGCCAGCAGCTTAATGGGGGGGTTTAGCTCCTACAATGAGCAGTTCTTC.

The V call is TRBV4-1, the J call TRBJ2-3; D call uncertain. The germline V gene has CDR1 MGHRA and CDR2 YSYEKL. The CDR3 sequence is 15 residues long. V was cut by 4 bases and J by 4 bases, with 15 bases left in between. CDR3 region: CASSPPQRSADTQYF. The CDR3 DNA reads TGCGCCAGCAGCCCGCCCCAGAGGTCGGCAGATACGCAGTATTTT.